There are many counts of the clone carrying this T cell receptor (beta chain). Antigen specificity is unknown. Germline-derived CDR1 and CDR2 are MDHEN and SYDVKM. The CDR3 covers 15 residues. V dropped 6 bases and J dropped 0; count of bases not matched to a gene: 7. The entry originates in a study of regulatory T cells in long-lasting Graves disease. Study-wide points: Persistent disease preferred TRBV28, TRBJ1-2 and TRBJ2-5; new disease, TRBV20-1 and TRBJ2-1.

Time point denoted: persistent/refractory GD, antithyroid drugs over 5 years with positive TRAb. PBMC RNA served as the TCR library source. An endocrinology department in Xi'an, China, supplied the patients. The authors built TCR beta libraries using iRepertoire HTBI primers and Arm-PCR of CDR3 regions. From the multiplex PCR reads, TCRdb called clonotypes with MiXCR, one entry per CDR3 protein. The table lists about 430,000 distinct CDR3 sequences, about 21% of them singletons. Sequenced material: peripheral blood mononuclear cells (PBMCs), taken when the disease was refractory, from a patient treated with antithyroid drugs. This receptor was obtained from a female donor with Graves disease. The chain joins TRBV28 to TRBJ2-5, with TRBD2 matching 7 bases. The CDR3 bases are TGTGCCAGCAGCCTCCCGCGGGGGAACCAAGAGACCCAGTACTTC. Its protein is CASSLPRGNQETQYF. Full variable domain (rest looked up from reference TRBV28 and TRBJ2-5): DVKVTQSSRYLVKRTGEKVFLECVQDMDHENMFWYRQDPGLGLRLIYFSYDVKMKEKGDIPEGYSVSREKKERFSLILESASTNQTSMYLCASSLPRGNQETQYFGPGTRLLVL.